This note documents a single T cell receptor beta chain sequence. Its matching antigen is unknown. Time point given: cycle 4 day 1 (C4D1), after about 6 weeks of nivolumab. With no exception, relapse followed autologous stem cell transplantation in all patients, and brentuximab vedotin exposure varied. Measured with immunoSEQ multiplex PCR; TCRdb has only the in-frame clones, and not every one. Of tens of thousands of clones listed, about three quarters were seen once; the top ten hold 9.8%. The data were taken from a study of PD-1 blockade in classical Hodgkin lymphoma. Turning to the study itself: Intravenous infusions of nivolumab 3 mg/kg reached patients every 2 weeks. Study findings and constraints: Patients with a complete response exhibited baseline diversity comparable to newly diagnosed patients. The study found that TCR diversity rose significantly by C4D1 in CD4+ but not CD8+ cells.

The junction had 8 bases not matched to a gene; V was cut back by 4 bases and J by 6 bases. Looked up from germline, CDR1 is SNHLY and CDR2 is FYNNEI. The CDR3 is 17 residues long. The sequence was collected from a human donor with classical Hodgkin lymphoma. This specimen consisted of peripheral blood mononuclear cells (PBMCs), obtained before the fourth cycle of nivolumab. This chain uses TRBV2 with TRBJ1-6; 11 bases agree with TRBD1. CDR3: CASSGRTGGVGNSPLHF. DNA of the CDR3: TGTGCCAGCAGTGGACGGACAGGGGGCGTAGGTAATTCACCCCTCCACTTT.